These T cell receptor beta chains were read from a single sample in a study of blood T cell repertoires in COVID-19. The protocol was immunoSEQ multiplex PCR, while the TCRdb copy is restricted to in-frame clones and leaves out a portion. The sample holds some 250,000 clones, around 89% seen once. Sequencing was performed on PBMCs or T cells enriched from blood (not recorded which). Receptors were obtained from a man aged 40-49 years who had recovered from COVID-19. The CDR3 runs from the conserved cysteine through the conserved F or W. The order of the fields is V gene, clone size, D gene, J gene, CDR3 protein, CDR3 DNA. D genes are given only for firm matches. Clone size, where shown, is once, few, many, or a class for clones that have expanded.

v_gene: TRBV9
abundance: -
d_gene: TRBD1
j_gene: TRBJ1-4
CDR3aa: CASSERQGTNEKLFF
CDR3nt: TGTGCCAGCAGCGAGCGACAGGGGACTAATGAAAAACTGTTTTTT

v_gene: TRBV7-9
abundance: -
d_gene: TRBD1
j_gene: TRBJ2-7
CDR3aa: CASSLTGQTYEQYF
CDR3nt: TGTGCCAGCAGCTTAACGGGACAGACCTACGAGCAGTACTTC

v_gene: TRBV18
abundance: -
d_gene: TRBD2
j_gene: TRBJ2-2
CDR3aa: CASSPKTSGGLNTGELFF
CDR3nt: TGTGCCAGCTCACCTAAGACTAGCGGGGGCCTTAACACCGGGGAGCTGTTTTTT

v_gene: TRBV5-1
abundance: few
d_gene: TRBD1
j_gene: TRBJ2-5
CDR3aa: CASSLATGGMGYQETQYF
CDR3nt: TGCGCCAGCAGCTTGGCCACAGGGGGAATGGGATACCAAGAGACCCAGTACTTC

v_gene: TRBV19
abundance: -
d_gene: -
j_gene: TRBJ2-7
CDR3aa: CASSDPRSSRYEQYF
CDR3nt: TGTGCCAGTAGCGATCCGAGATCATCGAGGTACGAGCAGTACTTC

v_gene: TRBV7-2
abundance: -
d_gene: TRBD1
j_gene: TRBJ2-3
CDR3aa: CASSKGTGSLIGTDTQYF
CDR3nt: TGTGCCAGCAGCAAGGGGACAGGGTCTCTGATTGGCACAGATACGCAGTATTTT

v_gene: TRBV6-5
abundance: -
d_gene: -
j_gene: TRBJ2-1
CDR3aa: CASSYSLAEAYNEQFF
CDR3nt: TGTGCCAGCAGTTACTCCCTGGCGGAAGCGTACAATGAGCAGTTCTTC

v_gene: TRBV7-9
abundance: -
d_gene: -
j_gene: TRBJ2-7
CDR3aa: CASSPLPAPYEQYF
CDR3nt: TGTGCCAGCAGCCCACTACCGGCCCCCTACGAGCAGTACTTC

v_gene: TRBV5-4
abundance: -
d_gene: TRBD1
j_gene: TRBJ2-1
CDR3aa: CASSTGTGRDEQFF
CDR3nt: TGTGCCAGCAGCACCGGGACAGGGAGGGATGAGCAGTTCTTC

v_gene: TRBV7-3
abundance: -
d_gene: TRBD2
j_gene: TRBJ2-5
CDR3aa: CASSFLGASGRAAETQYF
CDR3nt: TGTGCCAGCAGCTTCCTCGGGGCTAGCGGGAGGGCCGCAGAGACCCAGTACTTC

v_gene: TRBV10-3
abundance: -
d_gene: -
j_gene: TRBJ1-3
CDR3aa: CAISRDTSSGNTIYF
CDR3nt: TGTGCCATCAGCAGGGACACCAGCTCTGGAAACACCATATATTTT

v_gene: TRBV28
abundance: -
d_gene: -
j_gene: TRBJ2-3
CDR3aa: CASSLLGTPDTQYF
CDR3nt: TGTGCCAGCAGTTTACTCGGGACTCCAGATACGCAGTATTTT

v_gene: TRBV25-1
abundance: -
d_gene: TRBD2
j_gene: TRBJ2-7
CDR3aa: CASSSPSTSGSYEQYF
CDR3nt: TGTGCCAGCAGTTCGCCATCGACTAGCGGCTCCTACGAGCAGTACTTC

v_gene: TRBV27
abundance: -
d_gene: -
j_gene: TRBJ2-5
CDR3aa: CASSSQETQYF
CDR3nt: TGTGCCAGCAGTTCACAAGAGACCCAGTACTTC

v_gene: TRBV19
abundance: -
d_gene: TRBD1
j_gene: TRBJ1-1
CDR3aa: CASSIDDRGRDTEAFF
CDR3nt: TGTGCCAGTAGTATAGACGACAGGGGGCGTGACACTGAAGCTTTCTTT

v_gene: TRBV7-2
abundance: -
d_gene: -
j_gene: TRBJ1-1
CDR3aa: CASSPPRPDTEAFF
CDR3nt: TGTGCCAGCAGCCCCCCGAGGCCGGATACTGAAGCTTTCTTT

v_gene: TRBV6-5
abundance: -
d_gene: -
j_gene: TRBJ2-4
CDR3aa: CASAGTIAKNIQYF
CDR3nt: TGTGCCAGCGCAGGGACAATAGCCAAAAACATTCAGTACTTC

v_gene: TRBV15
abundance: -
d_gene: -
j_gene: TRBJ2-1
CDR3aa: CATSRDSYNEQFF
CDR3nt: TGTGCCACCAGCAGAGACAGCTACAATGAGCAGTTCTTC

v_gene: TRBV4-3
abundance: once
d_gene: TRBD1
j_gene: TRBJ2-4
CDR3aa: CASSQSLDRPGQGSKYF
CDR3nt: TGCGCCAGCAGCCAATCCTTGGACCGTCCGGGACAGGGGTCAAAGTACTTC

v_gene: TRBV4-1
abundance: -
d_gene: -
j_gene: TRBJ1-2
CDR3aa: CASSQPQALHGYTF
CDR3nt: TGCGCCAGCAGCCAACCTCAGGCATTGCATGGCTACACCTTC

v_gene: TRBV13
abundance: -
d_gene: -
j_gene: TRBJ1-3
CDR3aa: CASSSIGNTIYF
CDR3nt: TGTGCCAGCAGCTCTATTGGAAACACCATATATTTT

v_gene: TRBV24-1
abundance: -
d_gene: TRBD1
j_gene: TRBJ2-5
CDR3aa: CATRGQGETQYF
CDR3nt: TGTGCCACCAGGGGACAGGGAGAGACCCAGTACTTC

v_gene: TRBV18
abundance: -
d_gene: TRBD1
j_gene: TRBJ2-7
CDR3aa: CASSLSTGQSSYEQYF
CDR3nt: TGTGCCAGCTCACTTAGCACGGGACAGAGCTCCTACGAGCAGTACTTC

v_gene: TRBV28
abundance: -
d_gene: -
j_gene: TRBJ1-6
CDR3aa: CASSPDYNSPLHF
CDR3nt: TGTGCCAGCAGTCCAGATTATAATTCACCCCTCCACTTT

v_gene: TRBV28
abundance: -
d_gene: TRBD1
j_gene: TRBJ2-7
CDR3aa: CASSSRGTGSPYEQYF
CDR3nt: TGTGCCAGCAGCTCCAGGGGGACAGGGTCCCCCTACGAGCAGTACTTC

v_gene: TRBV18
abundance: -
d_gene: TRBD1
j_gene: TRBJ1-2
CDR3aa: CASSPLYRGGYGYTF
CDR3nt: TGTGCCAGCTCACCGCTGTACAGGGGTGGCTATGGCTACACCTTC

v_gene: TRBV28
abundance: -
d_gene: -
j_gene: TRBJ2-2
CDR3aa: CASSLSAGTGELFF
CDR3nt: TGTGCCAGCAGTTTATCGGCAGGGACCGGGGAGCTGTTTTTT

v_gene: TRBV10-2
abundance: -
d_gene: TRBD1
j_gene: TRBJ1-2
CDR3aa: CASSRWTGDYGYTF
CDR3nt: TGCGCCAGCAGTAGGTGGACAGGGGACTATGGCTACACCTTC

v_gene: TRBV6-2/TRBV6-3
abundance: -
d_gene: TRBD2
j_gene: TRBJ2-1
CDR3aa: CASSIAGDLNEQFF
CDR3nt: TGTGCCAGCAGTATAGCGGGAGATTTAAATGAGCAGTTCTTC

v_gene: TRBV2
abundance: -
d_gene: TRBD1
j_gene: TRBJ1-5
CDR3aa: CASTGTGRGQPQHF
CDR3nt: TGTGCCAGCACTGGGACAGGACGGGGACAGCCCCAGCATTTT

v_gene: TRBV7-9
abundance: -
d_gene: TRBD1
j_gene: TRBJ1-3
CDR3aa: CASSRIGARGPTYTIYF
CDR3nt: TGTGCCAGCAGCCGAATAGGAGCCAGGGGGCCCACGTACACCATATATTTT

v_gene: TRBV9
abundance: -
d_gene: -
j_gene: TRBJ1-4
CDR3aa: CASSPGGHSNEKLFF
CDR3nt: TGTGCCAGCAGCCCGGGGGGACATAGTAATGAAAAACTGTTTTTT

v_gene: TRBV28
abundance: -
d_gene: TRBD1
j_gene: TRBJ1-5
CDR3aa: CATLWTGDQPQHF
CDR3nt: TGTGCCACTCTTTGGACAGGGGATCAGCCCCAGCATTTT

v_gene: TRBV18
abundance: once
d_gene: -
j_gene: TRBJ1-1
CDR3aa: CASSPPSGNTEAFF
CDR3nt: TGTGCCAGCTCACCACCGTCCGGGAACACTGAAGCTTTCTTT

v_gene: TRBV5-4
abundance: -
d_gene: -
j_gene: TRBJ1-1
CDR3aa: CASSMTILDTEAFF
CDR3nt: TGTGCCAGCAGCATGACAATCTTGGACACTGAAGCTTTCTTT

v_gene: TRBV4-1
abundance: -
d_gene: TRBD1
j_gene: TRBJ2-7
CDR3aa: CASSQGLDRGPSYEQYF
CDR3nt: TGCGCCAGCAGCCAAGGCCTGGACAGGGGCCCCTCCTACGAGCAGTACTTC

v_gene: TRBV4-2
abundance: -
d_gene: TRBD2
j_gene: TRBJ2-2
CDR3aa: CASSPGLALNTGELFF
CDR3nt: TGTGCCAGCAGCCCGGGACTAGCCCTGAACACCGGGGAGCTGTTTTTT

v_gene: TRBV30
abundance: -
d_gene: TRBD1
j_gene: TRBJ1-1
CDR3aa: CAWTTGVADTEAFF
CDR3nt: TGTGCCTGGACGACAGGGGTGGCAGACACTGAAGCTTTCTTT